The rows below give T cell receptor beta chains drawn from one sample of a study of blood T cell repertoires in COVID-19. Method: immunoSEQ multiplex PCR; TCRdb's copy keeps in-frame clones and lacks some. Among approximately 140,000 clones, approximately 86% were seen once, and the ten largest hold approximately 4.1%. The specimen sequenced was peripheral blood. The receptors come from a woman aged 60-75 years with active or convalescent COVID-19. The CDR3 runs from the conserved cysteine through the conserved F or W. Fields, in order: CDR3 protein, CDR3 DNA, J gene, clone size, V gene, D gene. A D gene is named only where the DNA matches it firmly. Clone size is not always given. Where it is, it says once, few, many or a class for expanded clones.

CDR3aa: CASSPTGYGLNEKLFF
CDR3nt: TGTGCCAGCAGCCCAACGGGATACGGACTAAATGAAAAACTGTTTTTT
j_gene: TRBJ1-4
abundance: -
v_gene: TRBV7-9
d_gene: -

CDR3aa: CASSQGGNQPQHF
CDR3nt: TGTGCCAGCAGCCAGGGTGGGAATCAGCCCCAGCATTTT
j_gene: TRBJ1-5
abundance: -
v_gene: TRBV2
d_gene: -

CDR3aa: CASSADRSNQPQHF
CDR3nt: TGTGCCAGCAGCGCCGACAGGAGCAATCAGCCCCAGCATTTT
j_gene: TRBJ1-5
abundance: -
v_gene: TRBV9
d_gene: -

CDR3aa: CASSPRVTYEQYF
CDR3nt: TGTGCCAGCAGCCCTCGGGTTACCTACGAGCAGTACTTC
j_gene: TRBJ2-7
abundance: -
v_gene: TRBV7-2
d_gene: -

CDR3aa: CATSRDSHTDTQYF
CDR3nt: TGTGCCACCAGCAGAGATTCCCACACAGATACGCAGTATTTT
j_gene: TRBJ2-3
abundance: -
v_gene: TRBV15
d_gene: -

CDR3aa: CASSLGTGVRNEQFF
CDR3nt: TGTGCCAGCAGCTTAGGTACAGGGGTGAGGAATGAGCAGTTCTTC
j_gene: TRBJ2-1
abundance: -
v_gene: TRBV7-9
d_gene: TRBD1

CDR3aa: CASSFTGGMGNEQFF
CDR3nt: TGTGCCAGCAGCTTCACAGGGGGCATGGGTAATGAGCAGTTCTTC
j_gene: TRBJ2-1
abundance: once
v_gene: TRBV7-2
d_gene: TRBD1

CDR3aa: CASSVGTGGQETQYF
CDR3nt: TGTGCCAGTAGTGTCGGGACAGGGGGTCAAGAGACCCAGTACTTC
j_gene: TRBJ2-5
abundance: -
v_gene: TRBV19
d_gene: TRBD1

CDR3aa: CASSDLGTQSPEQYF
CDR3nt: TGTGCCAGCAGTGATTTGGGGACTCAATCTCCCGAGCAGTACTTC
j_gene: TRBJ2-7
abundance: -
v_gene: TRBV25-1
d_gene: -

CDR3aa: CASSLEAGIYNEQFF
CDR3nt: TGTGCTAGCAGCTTAGAGGCAGGGATCTACAATGAGCAGTTCTTC
j_gene: TRBJ2-1
abundance: -
v_gene: TRBV7-7
d_gene: -

CDR3aa: CASSVAGQGTYEQYF
CDR3nt: TGTGCCAGCAGCGTAGCAGGACAGGGCACCTACGAGCAGTACTTC
j_gene: TRBJ2-7
abundance: -
v_gene: TRBV9
d_gene: TRBD1

CDR3aa: CASSLLGNTGELFF
CDR3nt: TGTGCCAGCAGCCTCCTAGGTAACACCGGGGAGCTGTTTTTT
j_gene: TRBJ2-2
abundance: few
v_gene: TRBV3-1/TRBV3-2
d_gene: -

CDR3aa: CASSFGTGPYNEQFF
CDR3nt: TGTGCCAGCAGCTTTGGGACTGGCCCTTACAATGAGCAGTTCTTC
j_gene: TRBJ2-1
abundance: once
v_gene: TRBV7-9
d_gene: -

CDR3aa: CAWRMGVNTEAFF
CDR3nt: TGTGCCTGGAGAATGGGAGTGAACACTGAAGCTTTCTTT
j_gene: TRBJ1-1
abundance: once
v_gene: TRBV30
d_gene: -

CDR3aa: CASSPVPPGYNEQFF
CDR3nt: TGTGCCAGTAGTCCGGTCCCCCCGGGGTACAATGAGCAGTTCTTC
j_gene: TRBJ2-1
abundance: -
v_gene: TRBV19
d_gene: -

CDR3aa: CASSQEPGQGYNEQFF
CDR3nt: TGTGCCAGCAGCCAAGAACCGGGACAGGGGTACAATGAGCAGTTCTTC
j_gene: TRBJ2-1
abundance: -
v_gene: TRBV3-1/TRBV3-2
d_gene: TRBD1

CDR3aa: CASSQASGGAQETQYF
CDR3nt: TGTGCCAGCAGCCAAGCTAGCGGGGGGGCACAAGAGACCCAGTACTTC
j_gene: TRBJ2-5
abundance: -
v_gene: TRBV3-1/TRBV3-2
d_gene: TRBD2

CDR3aa: CASSEVRGSGANVLTF
CDR3nt: TGTGCCAGCAGTGAAGTACGGGGCTCTGGGGCCAACGTCCTGACTTTC
j_gene: TRBJ2-6
abundance: once
v_gene: TRBV2
d_gene: -

CDR3aa: CASSQEVLAPYEQYF
CDR3nt: TGCGCCAGCAGCCAAGAAGTACTAGCGCCCTACGAGCAGTACTTC
j_gene: TRBJ2-7
abundance: -
v_gene: TRBV4-3
d_gene: TRBD2

CDR3aa: CASRLQTGGTEAFF
CDR3nt: TGTGCCAGCCGACTACAAACAGGGGGCACTGAAGCTTTCTTT
j_gene: TRBJ1-1
abundance: -
v_gene: TRBV6-5
d_gene: TRBD1

CDR3aa: CASSLLGGEQYF
CDR3nt: TGTGCCAGCAGCCTTCTCGGGGGCGAGCAGTACTTC
j_gene: TRBJ2-7
abundance: -
v_gene: TRBV12-3/TRBV12-4
d_gene: -

CDR3aa: CAISESEGYGYTF
CDR3nt: TGTGCCATCAGTGAGTCGGAGGGCTATGGCTACACCTTC
j_gene: TRBJ1-2
abundance: -
v_gene: TRBV10-3
d_gene: -

CDR3aa: CASSRRSGGNSYNEQFF
CDR3nt: TGTGCCAGCAGCCGACGTAGCGGGGGGAACTCCTACAATGAGCAGTTCTTC
j_gene: TRBJ2-1
abundance: -
v_gene: TRBV3-1/TRBV3-2
d_gene: TRBD2

CDR3aa: CASSLQVGAGGREQYF
CDR3nt: TGTGCCAGCAGCCTCCAGGTGGGAGCGGGGGGCCGCGAGCAGTACTTC
j_gene: TRBJ2-7
abundance: -
v_gene: TRBV7-2
d_gene: TRBD2

CDR3aa: CASSLSRENTEAFF
CDR3nt: TGTGCCAGCAGCTTGAGCCGGGAGAACACTGAAGCTTTCTTT
j_gene: TRBJ1-1
abundance: -
v_gene: TRBV5-4
d_gene: -

CDR3aa: CASSLSRIQYF
CDR3nt: TGTGCCAGCAGTTTGTCGCGGATCCAGTACTTC
j_gene: TRBJ2-7
abundance: many
v_gene: TRBV25-1
d_gene: -

CDR3aa: CASSVGQGENTIYF
CDR3nt: TGTGCCAGCAGCGTCGGACAGGGAGAGAATACCATATATTTT
j_gene: TRBJ1-3
abundance: -
v_gene: TRBV9
d_gene: TRBD1

CDR3aa: CASSRASGGRGIETQYF
CDR3nt: TGTGCCAGCAGCCGGGCTAGCGGGGGCCGCGGGATAGAGACCCAGTACTTC
j_gene: TRBJ2-5
abundance: -
v_gene: TRBV3-1/TRBV3-2
d_gene: TRBD2

CDR3aa: CASRPRGGGLYGYTF
CDR3nt: TGTGCCAGCAGGCCTAGGGGCGGGGGCTTATATGGCTACACCTTC
j_gene: TRBJ1-2
abundance: -
v_gene: TRBV6-6
d_gene: -

CDR3aa: CATETTGFNYGYTF
CDR3nt: TGTGCCACTGAAACGACAGGATTTAACTATGGCTACACCTTC
j_gene: TRBJ1-2
abundance: few
v_gene: TRBV2
d_gene: -

CDR3aa: CASSPSSGGARETQYF
CDR3nt: TGTGCCAGCTCACCTTCGAGCGGGGGGGCCCGGGAGACCCAGTACTTC
j_gene: TRBJ2-5
abundance: -
v_gene: TRBV18
d_gene: TRBD2

CDR3aa: CASSLAGGTYEQYF
CDR3nt: TGTGCCAGCAGCTTAGCGGGGGGAACCTACGAGCAGTACTTC
j_gene: TRBJ2-7
abundance: -
v_gene: TRBV7-2
d_gene: -

CDR3aa: CASSLDPGGASEAFF
CDR3nt: TGTGCCAGCAGCTTAGACCCCGGTGGGGCTTCCGAAGCTTTCTTT
j_gene: TRBJ1-1
abundance: -
v_gene: TRBV7-2
d_gene: -

CDR3aa: CASSPGQGDTYEQYF
CDR3nt: TGTGCCAGCAGCCCCGGACAGGGGGATACCTACGAGCAGTACTTC
j_gene: TRBJ2-7
abundance: -
v_gene: TRBV6-6
d_gene: TRBD1

CDR3aa: CASSLFGAQGPEAFF
CDR3nt: TGTGCCAGCAGCTTATTTGGGGCTCAAGGCCCTGAAGCTTTCTTT
j_gene: TRBJ1-1
abundance: -
v_gene: TRBV7-6
d_gene: -

CDR3aa: CASRLSQDIGEAFF
CDR3nt: TGTGCCAGCAGACTAAGCCAGGACATCGGTGAAGCTTTCTTT
j_gene: TRBJ1-1
abundance: -
v_gene: TRBV7-2
d_gene: -

CDR3aa: CASSQEVGSPLHF
CDR3nt: TGTGCCAGCAGCCAAGAGGTCGGGTCACCCCTCCACTTT
j_gene: TRBJ1-6
abundance: -
v_gene: TRBV3-1/TRBV3-2
d_gene: -

CDR3aa: CASSVGAGGPTGELFF
CDR3nt: TGTGCCAGCAGCGTAGGAGCGGGGGGGCCAACCGGGGAGCTGTTTTTT
j_gene: TRBJ2-2
abundance: -
v_gene: TRBV9
d_gene: TRBD2

CDR3aa: CARRWPYGGGKGNTIYF
CDR3nt: TGTGCCAGAAGGTGGCCCTACGGGGGAGGTAAAGGAAACACCATATATTTT
j_gene: TRBJ1-3
abundance: -
v_gene: TRBV5-3
d_gene: -

CDR3aa: CASSTNAGTEAFF
CDR3nt: TGCGCCAGCAGTACCAACGCGGGGACTGAAGCTTTCTTT
j_gene: TRBJ1-1
abundance: -
v_gene: TRBV10-1
d_gene: -

CDR3aa: CASSLGGQPQHF
CDR3nt: TGTGCCAGCAGCTTAGGCGGCCAGCCCCAGCATTTT
j_gene: TRBJ1-5
abundance: -
v_gene: TRBV7-2
d_gene: -

CDR3aa: CASSSPGQGNGYTF
CDR3nt: TGTGCCAGCAGCTCCCCGGGACAGGGGAATGGCTACACCTTC
j_gene: TRBJ1-2
abundance: -
v_gene: TRBV11-1
d_gene: TRBD1

CDR3aa: CASSPTSSYEQYF
CDR3nt: TGTGCCAGCAGCCCCACCAGTTCCTACGAGCAGTACTTC
j_gene: TRBJ2-7
abundance: -
v_gene: TRBV7-2
d_gene: -

CDR3aa: CASSYRDSGGYTF
CDR3nt: TGTGCCAGCAGTTACCGTGACAGTGGTGGCTACACCTTC
j_gene: TRBJ1-2
abundance: -
v_gene: TRBV6-5
d_gene: -

CDR3aa: CASTPSGLENNEQFF
CDR3nt: TGTGCCAGCACCCCCTCGGGACTAGAGAACAATGAGCAGTTCTTC
j_gene: TRBJ2-1
abundance: -
v_gene: TRBV7-2
d_gene: TRBD2

CDR3aa: CAISVTGGAMNTEAFF
CDR3nt: TGTGCCATCAGTGTTACCGGGGGAGCCATGAACACTGAAGCTTTCTTT
j_gene: TRBJ1-1
abundance: -
v_gene: TRBV10-3
d_gene: -